This TCR beta chain derives from a study of cytomegalovirus exposure and HLA in healthy donors. Study-wide findings and caveats: Reportedly, HLA-A and HLA-B alleles of most subjects were accurately predicted from TCR beta.

Amplification used 60 Vbeta primers and 13 Jbeta primers. Libraries were prepared by immunoSEQ multiplex PCR; TCRdb keeps only in-frame clonotypes and omits some of them. The sample has around 150,000 clones, approximately 84% seen once; the top ten hold 1.4% to 1.5%. CDR3 length: 15 residues. Deletions cut 2 bases from V and 7 bases from J, with 16 bases between. Germline V CDR1 and CDR2: SGDLS, YYNGEE. Remarks on this clone: The antigen is not known.

The source is a man under 40 in good health and CMV-seropositive. The sample consisted of PBMCs. This sequence joins TRBV9 and TRBJ2-1, with D maybe TRBD2 (6 bases). The CDR3 is CASSVVGGAGNEQFF. The CDR3 DNA follows: TGTGCCAGCAGCGTCGTCGGGGGAGCGGGTAATGAGCAGTTCTTC.